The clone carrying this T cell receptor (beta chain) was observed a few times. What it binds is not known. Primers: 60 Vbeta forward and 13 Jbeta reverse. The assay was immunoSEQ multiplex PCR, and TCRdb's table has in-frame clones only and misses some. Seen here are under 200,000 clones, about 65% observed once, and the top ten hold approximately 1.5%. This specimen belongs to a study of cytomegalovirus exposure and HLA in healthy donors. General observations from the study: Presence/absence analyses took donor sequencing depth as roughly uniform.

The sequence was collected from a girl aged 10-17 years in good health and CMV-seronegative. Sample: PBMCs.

CDR3 DNA sequence: TGCAGCGTTGCCCCGGGACACGGAAACACCATATATTTT. It yields the protein CSVAPGHGNTIYF. The chain couples TRBV29-1 to TRBJ1-3, with a possible D match to TRBD1 (6 bases). CDR1 SQVTM and CDR2 ANQGSEA come from the germline V gene. Trimming took 4 bases from V and 4 from J, leaving 11 bases between them. This CDR3 is built from 13 residues.